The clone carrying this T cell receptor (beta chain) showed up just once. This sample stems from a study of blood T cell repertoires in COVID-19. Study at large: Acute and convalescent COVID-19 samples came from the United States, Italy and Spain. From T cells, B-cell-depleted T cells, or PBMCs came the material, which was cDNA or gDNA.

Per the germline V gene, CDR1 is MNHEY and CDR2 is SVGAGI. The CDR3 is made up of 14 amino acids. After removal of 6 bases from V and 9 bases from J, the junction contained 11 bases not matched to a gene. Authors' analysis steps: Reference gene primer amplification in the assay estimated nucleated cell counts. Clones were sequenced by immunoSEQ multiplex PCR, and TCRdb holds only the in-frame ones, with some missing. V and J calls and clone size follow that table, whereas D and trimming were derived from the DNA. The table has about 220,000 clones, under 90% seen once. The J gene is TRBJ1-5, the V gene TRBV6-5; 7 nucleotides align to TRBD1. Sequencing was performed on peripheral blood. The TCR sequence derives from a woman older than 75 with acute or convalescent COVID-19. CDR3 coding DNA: TGTGCCAGCAGCGAGGGAAGACAGGGCGCGCCCCAGCATTTT. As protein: CASSEGRQGAPQHF.